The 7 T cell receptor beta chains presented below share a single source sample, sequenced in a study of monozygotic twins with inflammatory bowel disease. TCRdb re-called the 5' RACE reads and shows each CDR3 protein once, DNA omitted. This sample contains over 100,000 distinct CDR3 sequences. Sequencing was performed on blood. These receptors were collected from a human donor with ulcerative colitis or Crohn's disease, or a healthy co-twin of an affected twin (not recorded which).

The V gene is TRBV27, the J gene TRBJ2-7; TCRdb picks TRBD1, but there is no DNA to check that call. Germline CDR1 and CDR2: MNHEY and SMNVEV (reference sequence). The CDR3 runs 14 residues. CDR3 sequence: CASSGQGSSYEQYF.

The CDR3 spells CASSPRTSGGFSYNEQFF. This chain joins TRBV3-1 and TRBJ2-1; TCRdb names TRBD2, which stays unverified in the absence of DNA. The CDR3 loop spans 18 amino acids. Germline loops: CDR1 LGHDT, CDR2 YNNKEL (reference sequence).

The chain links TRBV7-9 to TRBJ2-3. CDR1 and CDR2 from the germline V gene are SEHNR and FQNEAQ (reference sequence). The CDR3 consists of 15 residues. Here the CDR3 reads CASSLYIGNTDTQYF.

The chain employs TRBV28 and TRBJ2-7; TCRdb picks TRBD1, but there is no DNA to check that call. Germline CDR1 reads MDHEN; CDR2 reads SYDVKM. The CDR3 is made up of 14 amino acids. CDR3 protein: CASSRQGSSYEQYF.

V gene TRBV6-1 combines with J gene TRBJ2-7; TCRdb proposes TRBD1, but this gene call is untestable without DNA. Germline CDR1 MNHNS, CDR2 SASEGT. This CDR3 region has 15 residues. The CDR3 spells CASSEWEGSGGEQYF.

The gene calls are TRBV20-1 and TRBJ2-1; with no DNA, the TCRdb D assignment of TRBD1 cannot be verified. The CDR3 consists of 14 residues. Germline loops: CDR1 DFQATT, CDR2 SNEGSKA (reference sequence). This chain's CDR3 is CSARDGGPRGEQFF.

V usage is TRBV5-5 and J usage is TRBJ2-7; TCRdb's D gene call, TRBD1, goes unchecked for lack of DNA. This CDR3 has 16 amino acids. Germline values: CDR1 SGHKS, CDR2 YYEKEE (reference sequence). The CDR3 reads CASSLATGTESYEQYF.